This TCR beta chain stems from a study of cytomegalovirus exposure and HLA in healthy donors. To note about this clone: Its antigen is as yet unknown.

The CDR3 spans 15 residues. Germline V lookup: CDR1 MNHEY, CDR2 SVGAGI. The V and J ends lost 0 bases and 9 bases, in that order; junction bases with no gene match: 7. Notes on the study in general: Some V segments could not be told apart, so they were left out, TRBV6-2 and TRBV6-3 among them.

Amplification used 60 Vbeta primers and 13 Jbeta primers. Data came from immunoSEQ multiplex PCR; TCRdb stores just in-frame clones and leaves some out. Of 55,000 to 75,000 clones listed, about three quarters are singletons. Sequenced input: PBMCs. This clonotype was obtained from a woman aged 30 to 39 in good health and CMV-seropositive. The chain joins TRBV6-5 to TRBJ2-1, with 8 bases fitting TRBD2. The chain's CDR3 is CASSYSSLAGGEQFF. As DNA, the CDR3 is TGTGCCAGCAGTTACTCGAGCCTAGCGGGCGGTGAGCAGTTCTTC.